This T cell receptor beta chain derives from a study of blood T cell repertoires in COVID-19. Study information: Donors in the United States, Italy and Spain gave samples during acute or convalescent COVID-19. PBMCs, B-cell-depleted T cells, or T cells provided the cDNA or gDNA that made up the material.

In the original processing: Researchers report that nucleated cell counts were estimated from reference gene primer amplification. Measured with immunoSEQ multiplex PCR; TCRdb has only the in-frame clones, and not every one. Clonal size and the V and J genes are those of that table, whereas D and trimming came from the DNA. The data show approximately 140,000 clones, 86% seen once. This CDR3 contains 15 residues. V dropped 8 bases and J dropped 2 bases, with 18 bases sitting between them. Germline V gene sequence: CDR1 KGHSH, CDR2 LQKENI. The sequence was collected from a woman in her fifties or sixties with acute or convalescent COVID-19. The sequencing sample was made of peripheral blood. The rearrangement joins TRBV18 to TRBJ1-1, with D hard to call. The CDR3 is CASLDRAPGNTEAFF. The DNA of the CDR3 is TGTGCCAGCCTGGACCGCGCCCCGGGAAACACTGAAGCTTTCTTT.